This T cell receptor beta chain was observed in a study of blood T cell repertoires in COVID-19. The wider study: Specimens from acute and convalescent COVID-19 originated in the United States, Italy and Spain.

Ages ranged from roughly 18 to 95 years, with residence in around 24 US areas. Source study methods: By means of reference gene primer amplification, nucleated cell counts were estimated. Sequencing was performed with immunoSEQ multiplex PCR; in TCRdb, only in-frame clones are kept and a portion is missing. V, J and clone size were drawn from that table, and D and trimming were deduced from the DNA. The sample lists roughly 200,000 clones; 89% were seen once. The CDR3 covers 13 residues. The germline V gene has CDR1 SNHLY and CDR2 FYNNEI. V shed 4 bases and J shed 1 base, with 5 bases lying between them.

This clonotype was obtained from a woman aged 25 to 45 with acute COVID-19. The chain carries TRBV2 and TRBJ1-5, with D unclear. The sample was PBMCs or T cells enriched from blood (not recorded which). The DNA of the CDR3 is TGTGCCAGCAGTGGGGAGAGCAATCAGCCCCAGCATTTT. Protein sequence: CASSGESNQPQHF.